These 29 T cell receptor beta chains share one sample of origin, sequenced in a study of T cell responses to AZD1222 COVID-19 vaccine. The assay was immunoSEQ multiplex PCR, and TCRdb's table has in-frame clones only and misses some. The table records tens of thousands of clones, about nine tenths of them present only once. Sequencing used peripheral blood, obtained 28 days after the second AZD1222 dose. Source of these receptors: an adult who received the AZD1222 COVID-19 vaccine.

The rearrangement joins TRBV7-9 to TRBJ2-2, with D perhaps matching TRBD1 (6 bases). CDR3 size: 14 residues. The germline V gene encodes CDR1 SEHNR and CDR2 FQNEAQ (reference sequence). The germline V and J ends were trimmed by 5 bases and 1 base, with 8 bases remaining between them. CDR3 bases: TGTGCCAGCAGCAAGACAGGGAACACCGGGGAGCTGTTTTTT. This translates into CASSKTGNTGELFF.

The CDR3: CASSHQSRQDSYSYGYTF. DNA for the CDR3: TGTGCCAGCAGCCACCAATCCCGACAGGATTCATATAGCTATGGCTACACCTTC. The chain uses TRBV27 and TRBJ1-2, with D perhaps TRBD1 (6 bases). The CDR3 length is 18 residues. Germline V gene data show CDR1 as MNHEY and CDR2 as SMNVEV (reference sequence). The ends were cut back, 6 bases at V and 4 bases at J, with 27 bases in the middle.

The CDR3 here is CASSRTQDRLQRDTEAFF. The CDR3 region has the DNA TGTGCCAGCAGCCGTACCCAGGACAGGCTCCAGAGGGACACTGAAGCTTTCTTT. V gene TRBV13 combines with J gene TRBJ1-1, with 7 bases that match TRBD1. CDR1 PRHDT and CDR2 FYEKMQ come from the germline V gene (reference sequence). The CDR3 contains 18 residues. V shed 5 bases and J 3 bases; nucleotides not matched to a gene: 18.

The V call is TRBV7-8, the J call TRBJ2-7; 7 bases map to TRBD2. Germline V gene lookup returns CDR1 SGHVS and CDR2 FQNEAQ. The CDR3 sequence is 16 residues long. J was trimmed by 3 bases and V by 0 bases; bases with no gene match: 8. The CDR3 coding sequence is TGTGCCAGCAGCTTAGCTTCCGGGAGGTGGGACTACGAGCAGTACTTC. Its protein product is CASSLASGRWDYEQYF.

The J gene is TRBJ1-1, the V gene TRBV30; D gene unclear. Deletions cut 2 bases from V and 1 base from J, with 8 bases between. CDR1 and CDR2 from the germline V gene are GTSNPN and SVGIG (reference sequence). The CDR3 totals 13 residues. The CDR3: CAWSSNGNTEAFF. DNA of the CDR3: TGTGCCTGGAGTTCTAACGGGAACACTGAAGCTTTCTTT.

V and J are TRBV6-5 and TRBJ2-7, with D maybe TRBD1 (5 bases). The germline V gene encodes CDR1 MNHEY and CDR2 SVGAGI. Trimming removed 5 bases at V and 3 bases at J, with 11 bases between. This CDR3 spans 13 amino acids. The CDR3 loop reads CASSQGPLYEQYF. CDR3 sequence (DNA): TGTGCCAGCAGTCAGGGTCCTCTCTACGAGCAGTACTTC.

The chain has TRBV7-9 and TRBJ1-2; D not resolved. V gave up 7 bases and J gave up 6 bases, with 12 bases separating them. The CDR3 is made up of 12 amino acids. Germline values: CDR1 SEHNR, CDR2 FQNEAQ (reference sequence). CDR3 DNA sequence: TGTGCCAGCACCCCGACCTGGAATGGCTACACCTTC. Translating gives CASTPTWNGYTF.

In its sample, this clone was seen once. V and J are TRBV7-8 and TRBJ2-2, with TRBD2 as a possible D gene (5 bases). The CDR3 consists of 17 residues. Germline V lookup: CDR1 SGHVS, CDR2 FQNEAQ. Trimming stripped 4 bases from V and 2 bases from J, with 17 bases between. This CDR3 reads CASSSLHAGLNTGELFF. CDR3 nucleotide sequence: TGTGCCAGCAGCTCCCTCCATGCGGGCCTTAACACCGGGGAGCTGTTTTTT.

The chain joins TRBV3-1 (or the pseudogene TRBV3-2) to TRBJ1-2; no firm D call. CDR3 length equals 9 residues. Per the germline V gene, CDR1 is LGHDT and CDR2 is YNNKEL (reference sequence). CDR3 amino acids: CARTRVHTF. CDR3 coding DNA: TGTGCTAGAACGAGGGTCCACACCTTC.

The J gene is TRBJ2-7, the V gene TRBV2; 7 nucleotides line up with TRBD1. CDR3 length: 12 amino acids. CDR1 SNHLY and CDR2 FYNNEI come from the germline V gene. V trimming: 6 bases; J trimming: 6 bases; junction bases outside the gene matches: 5. The CDR3 loop reads CASSLGQTEQYF. Here the CDR3 DNA reads TGTGCCAGCAGCTTGGGACAGACCGAGCAGTACTTC.

V and J are TRBV5-4 and TRBJ1-4; no clear D gene. V was trimmed by 4 bases and J by 6 bases, leaving 10 bases between them. The CDR3 runs 13 residues. Germline V gene data show CDR1 as SGHNT and CDR2 as YYREEE (reference sequence). Here the CDR3 reads CASSTGPDEKLFF. The CDR3 coding sequence is TGTGCCAGCAGCACCGGTCCTGATGAAAAACTGTTTTTT.

V usage is TRBV11-2 and J usage is TRBJ1-6; 8 bases are a match to TRBD1. Trimming removed 2 bases from V and 9 bases from J; junction bases left unmatched: 6. The CDR3 length is 15 residues. Germline CDR1 reads SGHAT; CDR2 reads FQNNGV. CDR3 sequence reads: CASSLNGQGGSPLHF. The CDR3, as DNA: TGTGCCAGCAGCTTAAATGGACAGGGCGGTTCACCCCTCCACTTT.

This chain links TRBV5-8 with TRBJ1-2; 9 positions agree with TRBD1. The CDR3 is 13 amino acids. Germline V gene data show CDR1 as SGHTS and CDR2 as YDEGEE. V lost 5 bases to trimming and J lost 7 bases; unmatched junction nucleotides: 6. The CDR3, as DNA: TGTGCCAGCAGAGTTACAGGGGGCTTTGGCTACACCTTC. Its protein is CASRVTGGFGYTF. Full variable domain (remainder filled in from reference TRBV5-8 and TRBJ1-2): EAGVTQSPTHLIKTRGQQATLRCSPISGHTSVYWYQQALGLGLQFLLWYDEGEERNRGNFPPRFSGRQFPNYSSELNVNALELEDSALYLCASRVTGGFGYTFGSGTRLTVV.

The rearrangement uses TRBV11-3 and TRBJ2-1, with 7 bases identical to TRBD1. V lost 4 bases to trimming and J lost 0 bases; unmatched junction nucleotides: 0. This CDR3 contains 14 residues. The germline gives CDR1 SGHNT, CDR2 YENEEA. CDR3 DNA sequence: TGTGCCAGCAGCTGGGACAGCTCCTACAATGAGCAGTTCTTC. Translation gives CASSWDSSYNEQFF. The whole variable domain, remainder taken from reference TRBV11-3 and TRBJ2-1, is EAGVVQSPRYKIIEKKQPVAFWCNPISGHNTLYWYLQNLGQGPELLIRYENEEAVDDSQLPKDRFSAERLKGVDSTLKIQPAELGDSAVYLCASSWDSSYNEQFFGPGTRLTVL.

This clone was detected only once. The chain carries TRBV9 and TRBJ1-6, with 8 bases identical to TRBD1. The CDR3 consists of 15 residues. Trimming cost V 0 bases and J 10 bases; bases outside gene matches: 6. Germline values: CDR1 SGDLS, CDR2 YYNGEE. CDR3 coding DNA: TGTGCCAGCAGCGTAGATGGCAGGGGGCCGTCACCCCTCCACTTT. Amino acid sequence: CASSVDGRGPSPLHF. Looking up the rest from reference TRBV9 and TRBJ1-6 gives the full variable domain: DSGVTQTPKHLITATGQRVTLRCSPRSGDLSVYWYQQSLDQGLQFLIQYYNGEERAKGNILERFSAQQFPDLHSELNLSSLELGDSALYFCASSVDGRGPSPLHFGNGTRLTVT.

The chain uses TRBV12-3 or TRBV12-4 and TRBJ2-7; D uncertain. The CDR3 runs 13 residues. The V end was cut by 0 bases, the J end by 6 bases, with 9 bases between. The CDR3 DNA follows: TGTGCCAGCAGTTTAGCGCAGATGGCCGAGCAGTACTTC. This gives the protein CASSLAQMAEQYF.

This chain joins TRBV3-1 (or the pseudogene TRBV3-2) and TRBJ1-5; 7 nucleotides line up with TRBD1. Germline-derived CDR1 and CDR2 are LGHDT and YNNKEL (reference sequence). The trim removed 4 bases at V and 1 base at J, leaving 4 bases unmatched. This CDR3 is 15 amino acids long. CDR3 DNA sequence: TGTGCCAGCAGCCGAGACAGGGACAGCAATCAGCCCCAGCATTTT. Residues: CASSRDRDSNQPQHF.

V gene TRBV7-8 combines with J gene TRBJ2-2; perhaps TRBD1 as D (5 bases). Germline V CDR1 and CDR2: SGHVS, FQNEAQ. Trimming removed 7 bases from V and 0 bases from J, with 12 bases in between. CDR3 length: 15 residues. In DNA, the CDR3 is TGTGCCAGCACCAAAGGGGTTACGAACACCGGGGAGCTGTTTTTT. Translating gives CASTKGVTNTGELFF.

The chain joins TRBV19 to TRBJ2-5, with a weak D call TRBD2 (6 bases). The length of the CDR3 is 13 residues. Per the germline V gene, CDR1 is LNHDA and CDR2 is SQIVND (reference sequence). V was cut by 3 bases and J by 5 bases, with 10 bases left in between. The CDR3 nucleotides are TGTGCCAGTAGTATTGGGGGGAGGGAGACCCAGTACTTC. Protein sequence: CASSIGGRETQYF.

The V and J genes are TRBV5-1 and TRBJ2-5; D not certain. With 4 bases removed from V and 2 bases from J, the gap between germline ends came to 9 bases. Germline values: CDR1 SGHRS, CDR2 YFSETQ. The CDR3 spans 13 residues. The CDR3 protein is CASSAWGQETQYF. In DNA, the CDR3 is TGCGCCAGCAGCGCATGGGGACAAGAGACCCAGTACTTC.

The rearrangement joins TRBV3-1 (or the pseudogene TRBV3-2) to TRBJ2-2; a possible D gene is TRBD1 (6 bases). V lost 0 bases, J lost 7 bases, and 12 bases lay in between. CDR3 length: 15 amino acids. Germline V gene data show CDR1 as LGHDT and CDR2 as YNNKEL (reference sequence). CDR3 nucleotides: TGTGCCAGCAGCCAAGATTGGGGGCTGAACGGGGAGCTGTTTTTT. Protein sequence: CASSQDWGLNGELFF.

The chain uses TRBV3-1 (or the pseudogene TRBV3-2) and TRBJ2-1; 8 bases are a match to TRBD2. This CDR3 is built from 16 residues. The germline gives CDR1 LGHDT, CDR2 YNNKEL (reference sequence). The V segment lost 0 bases and the J segment 7 bases; nucleotides outside the gene matches: 8. The CDR3 is CASSQDRAVAGNEQFF. The CDR3, as DNA: TGTGCCAGCAGCCAAGATCGCGCAGTAGCGGGGAATGAGCAGTTCTTC.

This sequence joins TRBV4-2 and TRBJ1-5; perhaps TRBD1 as D (5 bases). Germline V gives CDR1 LGHNA, CDR2 YNFKEQ. There are 15 residues in the CDR3. Between the trimmed V and J ends, which lost 5 bases and 5 bases, there was a span of 16 bases. The CDR3 nucleotides are TGTGCCAGCAGCTCGACCCCCAGGGCGGATCAGCCCCAGCATTTT. Translation gives CASSSTPRADQPQHF.

This clone appeared a single time. The chain uses TRBV5-4 and TRBJ1-5; D is possibly TRBD1 (6 bases). CDR3 length equals 13 residues. Germline V CDR1 and CDR2: SGHNT, YYREEE (reference sequence). Trimming took off 3 bases at V and 2 bases at J, with 6 bases between the two ends. CDR3 region: CASSWGRNQPQHF. In DNA, the CDR3 is TGTGCCAGCAGCTGGGGGCGCAATCAGCCCCAGCATTTT.

The V gene is TRBV7-9, the J gene TRBJ1-6; TRBD1 agrees at 10 bases. This CDR3 comprises 16 residues. The V gene's germline CDR1 is SEHNR and CDR2 FQNEAQ (reference sequence). The J segment lost 8 bases and the V segment lost 5 bases, leaving 9 bases of the junction unmatched. The CDR3 loop reads CASSHRTGGNDSPLHF. The DNA for the CDR3 is TGTGCCAGCAGCCACCGGACAGGGGGAAATGATTCACCCCTCCACTTT.

The J gene is TRBJ1-4, the V gene TRBV29-1; D remains ambiguous. Germline V gene sequence: CDR1 SQVTM, CDR2 ANQGSEA. The V and J ends lost 0 bases and 8 bases respectively, with 13 bases between them. The CDR3 loop spans 14 amino acids. The CDR3 sequence is CSVEDEGSVEKLFF. The DNA for the CDR3 is TGCAGCGTTGAAGATGAGGGTTCTGTCGAAAAACTGTTTTTT.

The V and J genes are TRBV19 and TRBJ2-5; possibly TRBD2 for D (6 bases). Germline CDR1 is LNHDA and CDR2 is SQIVND (reference sequence). V was clipped by 1 base and J by 5 bases, with 11 bases between them. The CDR3 extends over 14 amino acids. Here the CDR3 reads CASSIGGVLETQYF. The CDR3 DNA follows: TGTGCCAGTAGTATAGGGGGGGTTTTGGAGACCCAGTACTTC.

This chain links TRBV19 with TRBJ2-1; the D gene is possibly TRBD1 (6 bases). This CDR3 spans 14 amino acids. CDR1 and CDR2 from the germline V gene are LNHDA and SQIVND (reference sequence). Trimming pared 8 bases from V and 2 bases from J, leaving 13 bases between. For the CDR3, the DNA is TGTGCCAGTGGTAGGACAGCCCCCTACAATGAGCAGTTCTTC. Translation: CASGRTAPYNEQFF.

The chain uses TRBV5-4 and TRBJ2-5; weak D call: TRBD1 (6 bases). The germline V gene encodes CDR1 SGHNT and CDR2 YYREEE (reference sequence). V gave up 4 bases and J gave up 2 bases, with 12 bases separating them. The CDR3 length is 14 residues. The CDR3: CASSPGQPQETQYF. CDR3 bases: TGTGCCAGCAGCCCAGGACAGCCACAAGAGACCCAGTACTTC.